One sample yielded the 5 T cell receptor beta chains listed below, sequenced in a study of STAT3 mutations in large granular lymphocyte leukemia. Study-level results: At least one immunodominant TCR beta clonotype appeared in every T-cell large granular lymphocyte leukemia patient.

Their recognized antigens are unknown. The repertoire was sequenced with immunoSEQ multiplex PCR; TCRdb's copy has only in-frame clones and lacks some. The table shows fewer than 10,000 clones, with roughly 89% occurring only once. Sequenced: peripheral blood mononuclear cells. The receptors were gathered from a man older than 75 with T-cell large granular lymphocyte leukemia. Some clones in this sample may be carry-over from other donors' samples.

This chain links TRBV30 with TRBJ2-5, with D perhaps matching TRBD1 (6 bases). CDR3 size: 14 residues. Per germline, CDR1 GTSNPN and CDR2 SVGIG (reference sequence). V shed 6 bases and J shed 5 bases, with 19 bases lying between them. The CDR3 spells CACTTSGVWETQYF. In DNA, the CDR3 is TGTGCCTGTACGACGTCAGGGGTGTGGGAGACCCAGTACTTC.

This chain links TRBV5-4 with TRBJ2-7; possible D gene TRBD1, 5 bases. The CDR3 has 14 amino acids. The germline gives CDR1 SGHNT, CDR2 YYREEE (reference sequence). V lost 4 bases and J lost 6, with 17 bases in between. The CDR3: CASSPSQGRGEQYF. The CDR3, as DNA: TGTGCCAGCAGCCCCTCGCAGGGTCGTGGCGAGCAGTACTTC.

In its sample, this clone was seen once. The rearrangement uses TRBV18 and TRBJ1-2, with D tentatively TRBD1 (6 bases). CDR3 length: 13 residues. CDR1 is KGHSH, CDR2 LQKENI, per germline. V was clipped by 5 bases and J by 2 bases, with 9 bases between them. CDR3 sequence: CASSGQKNYGYTF. DNA of the CDR3: TGTGCCAGCTCAGGACAGAAGAACTATGGCTACACCTTC.

The chain links TRBV18 to TRBJ2-7, with a weak D call TRBD1 (5 bases). V gave up 5 bases and J gave up 3 bases, with 11 bases separating them. Looked up from germline, CDR1 is KGHSH and CDR2 is LQKENI. There are 13 residues in the CDR3. The CDR3 spells CASSRDQGYEQYF. The CDR3 DNA sequence: TGTGCCAGCTCAAGAGACCAGGGCTACGAGCAGTACTTC.

The CDR3: CASSPGDNQPQHF. CDR3 nucleotide sequence: TGTGCCAGCAGCCCAGGGGACAATCAGCCCCAGCATTTT. The genes are TRBV7-8 and TRBJ1-5, with a possible D match to TRBD1 (6 bases). This CDR3 has 13 residues. Germline assignment: CDR1 SGHVS and CDR2 FQNEAQ. V shed 5 bases and J shed 3 bases, with 8 bases lying between them.